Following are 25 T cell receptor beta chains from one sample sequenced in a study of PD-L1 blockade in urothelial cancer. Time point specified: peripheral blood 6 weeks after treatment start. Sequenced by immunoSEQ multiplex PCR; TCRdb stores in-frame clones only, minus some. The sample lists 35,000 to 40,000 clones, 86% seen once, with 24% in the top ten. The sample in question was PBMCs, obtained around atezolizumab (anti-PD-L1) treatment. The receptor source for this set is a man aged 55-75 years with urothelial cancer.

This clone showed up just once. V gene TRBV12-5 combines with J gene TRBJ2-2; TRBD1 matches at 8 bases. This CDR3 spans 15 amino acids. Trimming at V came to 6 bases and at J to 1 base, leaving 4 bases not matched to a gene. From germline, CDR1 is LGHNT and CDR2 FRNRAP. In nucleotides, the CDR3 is TGTGCTAGTGGGAGACAGGGGAAGAACACCGGGGAGCTGTTTTTT. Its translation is CASGRQGKNTGELFF.

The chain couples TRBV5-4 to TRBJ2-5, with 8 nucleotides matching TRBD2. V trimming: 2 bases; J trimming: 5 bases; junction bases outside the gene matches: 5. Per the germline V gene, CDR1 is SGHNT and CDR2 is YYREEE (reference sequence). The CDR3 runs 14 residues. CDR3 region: CASSLAGVGETQYF. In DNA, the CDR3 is TGTGCCAGCAGCTTAGCGGGAGTTGGGGAGACCCAGTACTTC.

This chain's CDR3 is CASRIPGGYTEAFF. The CDR3 coding sequence is TGTGCCAGTAGGATACCAGGTGGTTACACTGAAGCTTTCTTT. This chain connects TRBV19 to TRBJ1-1; D is unresolved. Trimming took 6 bases from V and 3 from J, leaving 14 bases between them. This CDR3 contains 14 residues. In germline, CDR1 is LNHDA, CDR2 SQIVND (reference sequence).

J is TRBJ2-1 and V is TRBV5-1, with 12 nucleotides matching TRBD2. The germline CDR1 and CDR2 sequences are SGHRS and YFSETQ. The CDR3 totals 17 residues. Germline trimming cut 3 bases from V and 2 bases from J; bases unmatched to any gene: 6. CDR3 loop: CASSWTTSGGPYNEQFF. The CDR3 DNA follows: TGCGCCAGCAGCTGGACGACTAGCGGGGGTCCCTACAATGAGCAGTTCTTC.

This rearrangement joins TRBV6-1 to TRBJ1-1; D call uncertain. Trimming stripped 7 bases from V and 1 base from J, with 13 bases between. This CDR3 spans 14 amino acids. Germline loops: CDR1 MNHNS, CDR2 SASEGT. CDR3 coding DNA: TGTGCCAGCACTGTGGAGTGGAAGAACACTGAAGCTTTCTTT. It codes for CASTVEWKNTEAFF.

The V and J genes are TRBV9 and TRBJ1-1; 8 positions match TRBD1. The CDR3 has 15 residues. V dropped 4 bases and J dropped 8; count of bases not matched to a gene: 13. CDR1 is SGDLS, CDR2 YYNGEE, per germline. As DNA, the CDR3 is TGTGCCAGCAGCCCCTACACAGGGGGTGCTTCCGAAGCTTTCTTT. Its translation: CASSPYTGGASEAFF.

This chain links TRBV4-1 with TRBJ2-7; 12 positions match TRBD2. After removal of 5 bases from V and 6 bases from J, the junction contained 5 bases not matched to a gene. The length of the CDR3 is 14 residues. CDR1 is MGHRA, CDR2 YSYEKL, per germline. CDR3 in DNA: TGCGCCAGCAGCGCGCTAGCGGGGGGGCGCGAGCAGTACTTC. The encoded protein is CASSALAGGREQYF.

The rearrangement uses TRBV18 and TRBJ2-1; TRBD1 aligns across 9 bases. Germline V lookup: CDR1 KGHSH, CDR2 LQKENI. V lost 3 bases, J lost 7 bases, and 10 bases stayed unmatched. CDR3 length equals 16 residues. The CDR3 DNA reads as TGTGCCAGCTCACCGAGTCCGGGACAGGGAAAAAATGAGCAGTTCTTC. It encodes CASSPSPGQGKNEQFF. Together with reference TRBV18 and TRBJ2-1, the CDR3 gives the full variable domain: NAGVMQNPRHLVRRRGQEARLRCSPMKGHSHVYWYRQLPEEGLKFMVYLQKENIIDESGMPKERFSAEFPKEGPSILRIQQVVRGDSAAYFCASSPSPGQGKNEQFFGPGTRLTVL.

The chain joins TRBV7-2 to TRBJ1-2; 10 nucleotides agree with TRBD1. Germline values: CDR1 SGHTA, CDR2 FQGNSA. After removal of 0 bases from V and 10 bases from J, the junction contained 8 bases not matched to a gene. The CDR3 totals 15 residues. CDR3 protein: CASSLAPGQGKAYTF. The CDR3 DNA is TGTGCCAGCAGCTTAGCACCGGGACAGGGGAAAGCCTACACCTTC.

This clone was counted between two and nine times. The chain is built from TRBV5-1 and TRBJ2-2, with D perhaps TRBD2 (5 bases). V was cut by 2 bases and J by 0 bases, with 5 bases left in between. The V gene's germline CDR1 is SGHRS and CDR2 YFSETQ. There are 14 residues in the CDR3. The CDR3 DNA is TGCGCCAGCAGCTTCGGGGCGAACACCGGGGAGCTGTTTTTT. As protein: CASSFGANTGELFF.

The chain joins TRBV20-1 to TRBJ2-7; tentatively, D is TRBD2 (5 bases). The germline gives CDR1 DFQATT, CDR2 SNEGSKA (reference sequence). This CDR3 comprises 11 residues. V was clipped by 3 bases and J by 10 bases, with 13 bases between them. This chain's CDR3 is CSARSEADQYF. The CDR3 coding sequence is TGCAGTGCTAGGTCGGAGGCGGACCAGTACTTC.

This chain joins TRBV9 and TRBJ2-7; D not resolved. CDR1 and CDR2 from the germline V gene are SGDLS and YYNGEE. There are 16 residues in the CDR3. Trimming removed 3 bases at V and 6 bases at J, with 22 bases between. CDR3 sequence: CASSAMVRLGGSEQYF. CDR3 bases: TGTGCCAGCAGCGCCATGGTCCGTTTAGGCGGCTCCGAGCAGTACTTC.

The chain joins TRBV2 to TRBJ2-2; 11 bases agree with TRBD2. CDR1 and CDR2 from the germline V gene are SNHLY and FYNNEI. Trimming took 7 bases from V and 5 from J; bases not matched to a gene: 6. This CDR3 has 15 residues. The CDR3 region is CASNIAGGLTGELFF. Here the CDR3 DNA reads TGTGCCAGCAACATAGCGGGGGGGCTTACCGGGGAGCTGTTTTTT.

The CDR3 nucleotides are TGTGCCACCAGTGGGGACAGGCTGTCGGTTGAAGCTTTCTTT. Protein: CATSGDRLSVEAFF. The chain employs TRBV15 and TRBJ1-1; 8 bases are shared with TRBD1. CDR1 and CDR2 (germline): LNHNV, YYDKDF (reference sequence). The CDR3 loop spans 14 amino acids. The J segment lost 7 bases and the V segment lost 6 bases, leaving 10 bases of the junction unmatched.

The CDR3 nucleotides read TGTGCCAGTAGTACTTTGGGGGGACTAGCGCTATCCTACGAGCAGTACTTC. This codes for CASSTLGGLALSYEQYF. V and J are TRBV19 and TRBJ2-7; 10 positions match TRBD2. The germline V gene has CDR1 LNHDA and CDR2 SQIVND (reference sequence). This CDR3 is built from 17 residues. V shed 4 bases and J 1 base; nucleotides not matched to a gene: 10.

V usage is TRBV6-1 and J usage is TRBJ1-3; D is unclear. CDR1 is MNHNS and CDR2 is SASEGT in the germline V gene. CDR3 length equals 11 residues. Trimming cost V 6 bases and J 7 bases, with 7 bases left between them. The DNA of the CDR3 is TGTGCCAGCAGAACCGCGAACACCATATATTTT. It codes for CASRTANTIYF.

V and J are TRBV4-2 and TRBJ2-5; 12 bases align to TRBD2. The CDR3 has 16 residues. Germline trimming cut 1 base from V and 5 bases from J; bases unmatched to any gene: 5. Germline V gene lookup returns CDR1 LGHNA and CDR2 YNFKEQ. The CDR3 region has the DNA TGTGCCAGCAGCCAAGGGTCTAGCGGGGGGGCGGAGACCCAGTACTTC. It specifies CASSQGSSGGAETQYF.

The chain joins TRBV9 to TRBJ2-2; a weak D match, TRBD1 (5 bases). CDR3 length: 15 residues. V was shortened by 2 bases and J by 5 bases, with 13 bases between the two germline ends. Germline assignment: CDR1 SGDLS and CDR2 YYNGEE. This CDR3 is CASSVGEGATGELFF. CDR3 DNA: TGTGCCAGCAGCGTTGGTGAAGGGGCTACCGGGGAGCTGTTTTTT.

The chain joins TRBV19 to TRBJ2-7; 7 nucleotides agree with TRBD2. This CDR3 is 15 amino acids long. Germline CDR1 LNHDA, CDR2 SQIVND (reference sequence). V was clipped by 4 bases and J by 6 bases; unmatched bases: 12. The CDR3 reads CASSNNRDYLSEQYF. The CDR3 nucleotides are TGTGCCAGTAGTAATAACCGGGACTACCTGAGCGAGCAGTACTTC.

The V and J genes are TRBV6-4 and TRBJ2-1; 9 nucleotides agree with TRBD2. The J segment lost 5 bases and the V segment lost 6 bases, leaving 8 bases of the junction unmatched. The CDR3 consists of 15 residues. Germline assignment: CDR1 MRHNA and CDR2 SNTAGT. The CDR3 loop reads CASSAGTSRHNEQFF. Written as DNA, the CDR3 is TGTGCCAGCAGCGCCGGGACTAGCAGACACAATGAGCAGTTCTTC.

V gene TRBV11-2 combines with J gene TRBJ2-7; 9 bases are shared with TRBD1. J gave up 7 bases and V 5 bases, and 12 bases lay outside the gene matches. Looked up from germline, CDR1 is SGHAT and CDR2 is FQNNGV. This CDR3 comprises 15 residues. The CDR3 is CASSLAGTGRPEQYF. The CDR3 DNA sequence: TGTGCCAGCAGCCTTGCCGGGACAGGGCGCCCGGAGCAGTACTTC. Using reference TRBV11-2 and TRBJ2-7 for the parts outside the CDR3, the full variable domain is EAGVAQSPRYKIIEKRQSVAFWCNPISGHATLYWYQQILGQGPKLLIQFQNNGVVDDSQLPKDRFSAERLKGVDSTLKIQPAKLEDSAVYLCASSLAGTGRPEQYFGPGTRLTVT.

CDR3 protein: CASSLAAASGSTDTQYF. The CDR3 nucleotides are TGTGCCAGCAGCTTAGCAGCGGCTAGCGGGAGCACAGATACGCAGTATTTT. This rearrangement joins TRBV7-6 to TRBJ2-3; 8 nucleotides align to TRBD2. The J segment lost 0 bases and the V segment lost 0 bases, leaving 5 bases of the junction unmatched. Germline V CDR1 and CDR2: SGHVS, FNYEAQ. This CDR3 has 17 residues.

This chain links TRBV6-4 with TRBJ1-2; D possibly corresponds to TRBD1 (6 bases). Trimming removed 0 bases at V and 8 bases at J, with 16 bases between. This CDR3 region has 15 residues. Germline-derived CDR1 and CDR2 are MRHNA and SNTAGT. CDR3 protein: CASSDSTGPWKGYTF. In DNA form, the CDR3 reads TGTGCCAGCAGTGACTCGACAGGACCCTGGAAGGGCTACACCTTC.

CDR3 loop: CASKQGSSDSEAFF. In DNA form, the CDR3 reads TGTGCCAGCAAACAGGGGAGTTCTGATTCTGAAGCTTTCTTT. This chain connects TRBV7-9 to TRBJ1-1; 7 nucleotides match TRBD1. This CDR3 comprises 14 residues. The V gene end was trimmed by 7 bases and the J gene end by 6 bases; junction bases not matched to a gene: 11. Germline V gene data show CDR1 as SEHNR and CDR2 as FQNEAQ (reference sequence).

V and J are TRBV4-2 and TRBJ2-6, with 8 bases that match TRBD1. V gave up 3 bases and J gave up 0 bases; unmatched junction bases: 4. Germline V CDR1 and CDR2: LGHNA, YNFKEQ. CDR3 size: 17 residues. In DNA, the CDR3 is TGTGCCAGCAGCCAGGGACAGGTCCCCTCTGGGGCCAACGTCCTGACTTTC. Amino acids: CASSQGQVPSGANVLTF.